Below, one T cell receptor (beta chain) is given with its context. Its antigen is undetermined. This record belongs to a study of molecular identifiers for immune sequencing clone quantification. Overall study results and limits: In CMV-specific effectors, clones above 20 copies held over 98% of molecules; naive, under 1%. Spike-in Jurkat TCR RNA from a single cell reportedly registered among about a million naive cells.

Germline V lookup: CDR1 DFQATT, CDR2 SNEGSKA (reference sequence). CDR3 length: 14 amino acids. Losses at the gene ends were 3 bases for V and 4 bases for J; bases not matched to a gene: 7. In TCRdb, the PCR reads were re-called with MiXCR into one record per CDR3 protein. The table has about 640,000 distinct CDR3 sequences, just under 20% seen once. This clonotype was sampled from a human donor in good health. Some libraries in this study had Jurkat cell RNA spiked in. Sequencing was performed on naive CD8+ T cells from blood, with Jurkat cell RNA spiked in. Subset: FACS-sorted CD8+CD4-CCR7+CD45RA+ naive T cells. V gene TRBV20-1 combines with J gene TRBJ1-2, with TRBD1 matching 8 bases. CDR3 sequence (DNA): TGCAGTGCTAGGCCGACAGGGGCAGGCTATGGCTACACCTTC. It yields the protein CSARPTGAGYGYTF.